A selection of T cell receptor beta chains follows, all from one sample in a study of CD8+CD57+ T cells in acquired aplastic anemia. TCRdb fed the reads into MiXCR, producing one record per CDR3 protein. The sample holds some 200,000 distinct CDR3 sequences, roughly half seen once. The sequenced sample was sorted CD4+, CD8+, or CD8+CD57+ T cells (not recorded which) from PBMCs. Receptor source: a human donor with aplastic anemia. The CDR3 runs from the conserved cysteine through the conserved F or W. D genes are given only for firm matches. Part of the rows lack a size; the others show once, few, many or a class for expanded clones.

d_call clone_size j_call v_call cdr3_nt cdr3_aa
TRBD1 NA TRBJ2-3 TRBV29-1 TGCAGCGTTGGAACAGGGGTGAATACGCAGTATTTT CSVGTGVNTQYF
NA NA TRBJ2-4 TRBV9 TGTGCCAGCAGTTCGTACGGACAGACCAAGGAAAACACTCAGTACTTC CASSSYGQTKENTQYF
NA many TRBJ1-4 TRBV9 TGTGCCAGCAGCGTCCTCGGAACTAATGAAAAACTGTTTTTT CASSVLGTNEKLFF
TRBD1 NA TRBJ2-2 TRBV9 TGTGCCAGCAGCGTAGAGGGACAGGGGATCGGGGAGCTGTTTTTT CASSVEGQGIGELFF
NA NA TRBJ1-1 TRBV11-3 TGTGCCAGCAGCTTAGATGGGCAGAACACTGAAGCTTTCTTT CASSLDGQNTEAFF
NA many TRBJ2-1 TRBV24-1 TGTGCCACCTCCCAGGAAAGTGTGCAGTTCTTC CATSQESVQFF
NA many TRBJ2-5 TRBV2 TGTGCCAGCACCCGGGGGACAGTCCAAGAGACCCAGTACTTC CASTRGTVQETQYF
TRBD1 few TRBJ1-4 TRBV11-2 TGTGCCAGCAGCCGTGCCCCGGGACAGGGCGTTACAACTAATGAAAAACTGTTTTTT CASSRAPGQGVTTNEKLFF
NA few TRBJ2-1 TRBV6-2/TRBV6-3 TGTGCCAGCAAGAGGCACTTGCCCAATGAGCAGTTCTTC CASKRHLPNEQFF
NA NA TRBJ1-2 TRBV15 TGTGCCACCAGCACCGGGGCCAACTATGGCTACACCTTC CATSTGANYGYTF
NA many TRBJ2-5 TRBV7-2 TGTGCCAGCAGCCCCTACGGGACCCAACAAGAGACCCAGTACTTC CASSPYGTQQETQYF